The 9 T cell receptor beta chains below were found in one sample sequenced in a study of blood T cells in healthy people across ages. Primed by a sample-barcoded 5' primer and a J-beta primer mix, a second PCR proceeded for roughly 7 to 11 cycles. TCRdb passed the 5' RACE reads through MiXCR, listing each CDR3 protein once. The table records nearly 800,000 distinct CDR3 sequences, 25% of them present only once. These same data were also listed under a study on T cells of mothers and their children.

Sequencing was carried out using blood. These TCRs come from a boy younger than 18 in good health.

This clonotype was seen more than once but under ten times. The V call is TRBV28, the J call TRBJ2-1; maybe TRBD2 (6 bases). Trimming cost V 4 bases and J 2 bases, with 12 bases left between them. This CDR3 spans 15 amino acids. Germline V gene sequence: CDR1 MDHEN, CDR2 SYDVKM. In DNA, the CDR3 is TGTGCCAGCAGTTGGGTTGCGGGGCCCTACAATGAGCAGTTCTTC. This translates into CASSWVAGPYNEQFF. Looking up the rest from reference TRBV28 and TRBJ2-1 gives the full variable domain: DVKVTQSSRYLVKRTGEKVFLECVQDMDHENMFWYRQDPGLGLRLIYFSYDVKMKEKGDIPEGYSVSREKKERFSLILESASTNQTSMYLCASSWVAGPYNEQFFGPGTRLTVL.

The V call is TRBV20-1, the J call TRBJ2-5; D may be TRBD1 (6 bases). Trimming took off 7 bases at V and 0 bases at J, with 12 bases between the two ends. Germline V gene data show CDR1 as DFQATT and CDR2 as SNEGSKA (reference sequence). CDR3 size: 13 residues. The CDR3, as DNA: TGCAGTGGTCTCCGGGACAACCAAGAGACCCAGTACTTC. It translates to CSGLRDNQETQYF.

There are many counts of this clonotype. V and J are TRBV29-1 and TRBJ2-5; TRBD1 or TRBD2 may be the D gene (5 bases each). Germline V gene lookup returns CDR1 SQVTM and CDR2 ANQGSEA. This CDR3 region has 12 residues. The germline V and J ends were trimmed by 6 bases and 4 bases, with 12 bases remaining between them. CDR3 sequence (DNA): TGCAGCGTGGGGGATTGGGGAGAGACCCAGTACTTC. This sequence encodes CSVGDWGETQYF.

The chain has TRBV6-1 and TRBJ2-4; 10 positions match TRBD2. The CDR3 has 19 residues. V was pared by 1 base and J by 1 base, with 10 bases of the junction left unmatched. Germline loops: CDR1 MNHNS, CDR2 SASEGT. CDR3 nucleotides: TGTGCCAGCAGTGAAGACCTAGCGGGAGCGAAAGTTGCCAAAAACATTCAGTACTTC. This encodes CASSEDLAGAKVAKNIQYF.

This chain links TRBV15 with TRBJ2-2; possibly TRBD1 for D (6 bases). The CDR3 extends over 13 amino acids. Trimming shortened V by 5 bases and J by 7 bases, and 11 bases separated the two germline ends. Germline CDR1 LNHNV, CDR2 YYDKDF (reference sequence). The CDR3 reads CATSQGGIGELFF. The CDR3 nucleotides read TGTGCCACCAGCCAAGGGGGTATCGGGGAGCTGTTTTTT.

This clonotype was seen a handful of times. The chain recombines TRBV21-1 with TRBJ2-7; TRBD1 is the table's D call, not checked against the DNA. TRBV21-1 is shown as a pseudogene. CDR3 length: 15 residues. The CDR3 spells CASSYPPGQAYEQYF. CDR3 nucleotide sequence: TGTGCCAGCAGCTATCCCCCGGGACAGGCCTACGAGCAGTACTTC.

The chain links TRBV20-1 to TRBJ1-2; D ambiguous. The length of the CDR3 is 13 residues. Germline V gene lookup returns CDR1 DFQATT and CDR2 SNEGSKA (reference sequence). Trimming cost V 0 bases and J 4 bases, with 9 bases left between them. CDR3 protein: CSARDGSSYGYTF. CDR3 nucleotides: TGCAGTGCTAGAGATGGATCCTCCTATGGCTACACCTTC.

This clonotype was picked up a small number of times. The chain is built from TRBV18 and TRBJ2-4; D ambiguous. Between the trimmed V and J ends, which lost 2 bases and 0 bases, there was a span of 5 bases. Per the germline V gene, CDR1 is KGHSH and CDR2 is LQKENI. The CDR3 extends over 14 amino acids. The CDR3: CASSPNLAKNIQYF. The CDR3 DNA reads TGTGCCAGCTCACCAAATCTAGCCAAAAACATTCAGTACTTC.

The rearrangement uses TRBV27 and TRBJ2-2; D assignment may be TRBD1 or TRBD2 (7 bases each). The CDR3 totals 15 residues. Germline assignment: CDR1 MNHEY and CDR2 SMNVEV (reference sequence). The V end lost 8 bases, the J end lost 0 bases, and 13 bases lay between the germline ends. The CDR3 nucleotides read TGTGCCAGCCGGGGGGACAGAACGAACACCGGGGAGCTGTTTTTT. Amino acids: CASRGDRTNTGELFF.